The sequence of this TCR beta chain was determined in a study of shared clonotypes between healthy human individuals. Study at large: Used for every donor were three CD4 naive, three CD4 memory, two CD8 naive and one CD8 memory plate.

This CDR3 has 16 residues. CDR1 and CDR2 (germline): LNHDA, SQIVND (reference sequence). V lost 1 base, J lost 6 bases, and 16 bases lay in between. Naive CD4+ cells were CD45RA-selected; the remaining cells were memory. The assay ran at deep level. The assay was immunoSEQ multiplex PCR, and TCRdb's table has in-frame clones only and misses some. This sample yields fewer than 1.6 million clones, of which 97% to 99% are seen a single time; 0.36% belongs to the top ten. Sequenced: naive CD4+ T cells sorted from blood. Indicated subset: CD45RA+ positively selected. This clonotype was obtained from a man under 40 in good health. V gene TRBV19 combines with J gene TRBJ2-1, with a weak D call TRBD2 (6 bases). The CDR3 sequence is CASSIVSGLIANEQFF. Written as DNA, the CDR3 is TGTGCCAGTAGTATAGTCTCGGGACTGATCGCCAATGAGCAGTTCTTC.